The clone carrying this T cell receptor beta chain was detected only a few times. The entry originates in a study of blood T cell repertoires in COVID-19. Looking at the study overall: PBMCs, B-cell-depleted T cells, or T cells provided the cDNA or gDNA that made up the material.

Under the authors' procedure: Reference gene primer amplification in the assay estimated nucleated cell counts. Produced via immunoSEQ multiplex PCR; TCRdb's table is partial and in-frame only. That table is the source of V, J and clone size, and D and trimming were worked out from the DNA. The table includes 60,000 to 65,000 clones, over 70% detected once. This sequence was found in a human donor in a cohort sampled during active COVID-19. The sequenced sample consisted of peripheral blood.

The CDR3 region is CASSPIRGGETQYF. CDR3 coding DNA: TGTGCCAGCAGCCCTATTAGAGGCGGAGAGACCCAGTACTTC. V is TRBV11-2 and J is TRBJ2-5; no reliable D call. The germline V and J ends were trimmed by 5 bases and 4 bases, with 14 bases remaining between them. Germline V gives CDR1 SGHAT, CDR2 FQNNGV. CDR3 size: 14 residues.